Listed here are 23 T cell receptor beta chains from one sample, sequenced in a study of human T cells and chemical hapten exposure. Time point denoted: pre-sensitization, week 0. Treatment here: therapeutic diphenylcyclopropenone sensitization with weekly scalp DPC. TCRdb re-called the RACE reads through MiXCR, storing one row per CDR3 protein. The sample includes fewer than 300,000 distinct CDR3 sequences, around 7% of them seen just once. Sequencing used whole blood, obtained in connection with sensitization to the hapten diphenylcyclopropenone (DPC). These receptors all stem from a man between 18 and 29 years old with alopecia areata. Some clones in this sample may be carry-over from other donors' samples.

This clonotype was seen more than once but under ten times. The rearrangement joins TRBV20-1 to TRBJ1-1, with D perhaps TRBD1 (5 bases). V was cut by 8 bases and J by 1 base, with 20 bases left in between. Germline CDR1 and CDR2: DFQATT and SNEGSKA (reference sequence). The CDR3 totals 15 residues. The CDR3: CSPLVGGVKNTEAFF. CDR3 nucleotides: TGCAGTCCCCTTGTGGGGGGAGTGAAGAACACTGAAGCTTTCTTT.

This clonotype was seen ten or more times. The chain has TRBV7-9 and TRBJ2-5; tentative D call: TRBD2 (6 bases). Germline-derived CDR1 and CDR2 are SEHNR and FQNEAQ (reference sequence). The CDR3 is 12 residues long. Trimming took off 6 bases at V and 2 bases at J, with 7 bases between the two ends. In DNA, the CDR3 is TGTGCCAGCAGAAGCGGGCAAGAGACCCAGTACTTC. Translation: CASRSGQETQYF.

This clonotype was picked up many times. The V call is TRBV10-2, the J call TRBJ1-5; D uncertain. V shed 2 bases and J shed 0 bases, with 14 bases lying between them. Germline values: CDR1 WSHSY, CDR2 SAAADI. The CDR3 spans 17 residues. CDR3 in amino acids: CASSELEGSNSNQPQHF. CDR3 DNA sequence: TGCGCCAGCAGTGAGCTGGAGGGTTCGAATAGCAATCAGCCCCAGCATTTT.

This clonotype was observed a few times. Compared with germline, one end of the junction differs, possibly owing to a read error. CDR3 residues: CVSSKGVAGGLNEQFF. DNA of the CDR3: TGTGTCAGCAGCAAAGGAGTTGCGGGGGGCCTAAATGAGCAGTTCTTC. V and J are TRBV5-5 and TRBJ2-1; 8 bases match TRBD2. Germline CDR1 and CDR2: SGHKS and YYEKEE (reference sequence). The CDR3 has 16 amino acids.

The V call is TRBV12-3 or TRBV12-4, the J call TRBJ2-5; perhaps TRBD2 as D (5 bases). CDR3 size: 16 residues. V lost 5 bases, J lost 5 bases, and 21 bases lay in between. The CDR3 loop is CASSEGISGKVETQYF. The CDR3 bases are TGTGCCAGCAGTGAGGGAATCTCGGGCAAGGTGGAGACCCAGTACTTC.

Comments on this clonotype: It may be a read error: a sequence one base away is much more abundant. J is TRBJ2-5 and V is TRBV28; tentative D call: TRBD1 (6 bases). Trimming removed 1 base at V and 4 bases at J, with 13 bases between. From germline, CDR1 is MDHEN and CDR2 SYDVKM. The CDR3 sequence is 15 residues long. This CDR3 is CASSLYQGPLETQYF. The CDR3 DNA reads TGTGCCAGCAGTTTATACCAGGGGCCGTTAGAGACCCAGTACTTC.

This clonotype was detected only a few times. The chain combines TRBV7-2 with TRBJ1-5, with 7 bases fitting TRBD1. The CDR3 loop spans 15 amino acids. V dropped 2 bases and J dropped 5; count of bases not matched to a gene: 6. Germline CDR1 SGHTA, CDR2 FQGNSA. CDR3 protein: CASSLSATGYQPQHF. In DNA, the CDR3 is TGTGCCAGCAGCTTATCCGCGACAGGGTATCAGCCCCAGCATTTT.

This clonotype was recorded many times. The V call is TRBV4-3, the J call TRBJ1-1; D is undetermined. Germline V lookup: CDR1 LGHNA, CDR2 YSLEER. The CDR3 covers 15 residues. The V and J ends lost 0 bases and 3 bases respectively, with 11 bases between them. CDR3 DNA: TGCGCCAGCAGCCAAGACGTCGCAGCAGACACTGAAGCTTTCTTT. Encoded protein: CASSQDVAADTEAFF.

This clonotype was recorded at least ten times. The J gene is TRBJ2-1, the V gene TRBV3-1; D not certain. V was shortened by 0 bases and J by 10 bases, with 10 bases between the two germline ends. Germline V gene sequence: CDR1 LGHDT, CDR2 YNNKEL (reference sequence). This CDR3 region has 13 residues. For the CDR3, the DNA is TGTGCCAGCAGCCAAGATCAAAGGGTGGAGCAGTTCTTC. It yields the protein CASSQDQRVEQFF.

This clonotype was counted between two and nine times. The CDR3 region is CASSGPSYSQHF. The DNA for the CDR3 is TGTGCCAGCAGTGGTCCTTCCTATTCCCAGCATTTT. The chain recombines TRBV2 with TRBJ1-5; D remains ambiguous. Per the germline V gene, CDR1 is SNHLY and CDR2 is FYNNEI. V was pared by 4 bases and J by 11 bases, with 12 bases between. The CDR3 loop spans 12 amino acids.

V and J are TRBV5-4 and TRBJ1-1, with a possible D match to TRBD1 (5 bases). Germline V CDR1 and CDR2: SGHNT, YYREEE (reference sequence). The V end lost 4 bases, the J end lost 5 bases, and 18 bases lay between the germline ends. The CDR3 contains 15 residues. CDR3 loop: CASSVGGGFITEAFF. CDR3 in DNA: TGTGCCAGCAGCGTCGGCGGGGGGTTTATAACTGAAGCTTTCTTT.

This clonotype was seen ten or more times. The chain carries TRBV4-3 and TRBJ1-6; D might be TRBD1 (6 bases). The V and J ends lost 3 bases and 7 bases respectively, with 13 bases between them. CDR3 length equals 15 residues. Germline V CDR1 and CDR2: LGHNA, YSLEER. The CDR3 loop is CASSHTGQYNSPLHF. Here the CDR3 DNA reads TGCGCCAGCAGCCACACCGGACAGTACAATTCACCCCTCCACTTT.

Turning to this clonotype: The junction shows a germline mismatch at one end, possibly a read error. The chain combines TRBV14 with TRBJ1-1; D remains ambiguous. CDR1 SGHDN and CDR2 FVKESK come from the germline V gene. This CDR3 is 14 amino acids long. CDR3 residues: CASSQDIRMRIPSF. In nucleotides, the CDR3 is TGTGCCAGCAGCCAAGATATACGGATGAGGATACCTTCCTTT.

This chain uses TRBV28 with TRBJ1-5; D is ambiguous. Germline CDR1 and CDR2: MDHEN and SYDVKM. The V gene lost 6 bases and the J gene lost 0 bases, with 12 bases spanning the gap. CDR3 length equals 15 residues. The CDR3 region is CASSGDGGSNQPQHF. The CDR3 DNA is TGTGCCAGCAGCGGGGATGGAGGTAGCAATCAGCCCCAGCATTTT.

This clonotype was seen at least ten times. The chain is built from TRBV7-2 and TRBJ2-3; weak D call: TRBD1 (5 bases). Germline CDR1 and CDR2: SGHTA and FQGNSA. V lost 4 bases, J lost 2 bases, and 10 bases lay in between. The CDR3 is 14 residues long. The CDR3 DNA reads as TGTGCCAGCAGCTCACAGGAAATCACAGATACGCAGTATTTT. It encodes CASSSQEITDTQYF.

There are a few counts of this clonotype. The genes are TRBV20-1 and TRBJ1-3, with D perhaps matching TRBD1 (6 bases). The CDR3 consists of 13 residues. CDR1 is DFQATT and CDR2 is SNEGSKA in the germline V gene (reference sequence). Deletions cut 6 bases from V and 2 bases from J, with 11 bases between. The CDR3 sequence: CSATRGTGNTIYF. As DNA, the CDR3 is TGCAGTGCCACGAGGGGGACTGGAAACACCATATATTTT.

This rearrangement joins TRBV12-3 or TRBV12-4 to TRBJ1-2; 7 positions match TRBD1. This CDR3 has 12 amino acids. The V gene end was trimmed by 3 bases and the J gene end by 11 bases; junction bases not matched to a gene: 6. The CDR3 DNA is TGTGCCAGCAGTTTGGACAGGCAGAAGTACACCTTC. It yields the protein CASSLDRQKYTF.

This clonotype was found a few times. J is TRBJ1-4 and V is TRBV29-1, with a tentative D call TRBD1 (6 bases). Trimming left V 7 bases short and J 7 bases short, with 19 bases between. The CDR3 contains 14 residues. CDR1 and CDR2 from the germline V gene are SQVTM and ANQGSEA. The CDR3 coding sequence is TGCAGCGCAGCCCCCGGGGGGCTGGTTGAAAAACTGTTTTTT. This sequence encodes CSAAPGGLVEKLFF.

This clonotype was seen a few times. V is TRBV10-3 and J is TRBJ1-6; D uncertain. Trimming took 4 bases from V and 7 from J, leaving 11 bases between them. The germline V gene has CDR1 ENHRY and CDR2 SYGVKD. CDR3 length: 14 residues. The CDR3 DNA reads as TGTGCCATCAGTGCAGGAGAGACAAATTCACCCCTCCACTTT. As protein: CAISAGETNSPLHF.

This clonotype was counted at least ten times. The V call is TRBV6-5, the J call TRBJ1-2, with a possible D match to TRBD1 (5 bases). The CDR3 consists of 15 residues. Germline CDR1 reads MNHEY; CDR2 reads SVGAGI. V lost 0 bases and J 4 bases, leaving 12 bases between the germline ends. The CDR3 region has the DNA TGTGCCAGCAGTTACTCGAGTCAGGGTGGCTATGGCTACACCTTC. Translated: CASSYSSQGGYGYTF.

This clonotype was detected only a few times. Relative to the germline gene, one junction end is altered; a read error may explain this. V gene TRBV29-1 combines with J gene TRBJ1-1; no reliable D call. Looked up from germline, CDR1 is SQVTM and CDR2 is ANQGSEA. This CDR3 is 12 amino acids long. In DNA, the CDR3 is TGCAGCGCTGAAAGCATGAACACTGAAGCTTTCTTT. Residues: CSAESMNTEAFF.

This clonotype was found many times. The chain carries TRBV4-1 and TRBJ2-6, with a possible D match to TRBD1 (6 bases). CDR1 is MGHRA and CDR2 is YSYEKL in the germline V gene. V was trimmed by 5 bases and J by 3 bases, leaving 14 bases between them. This CDR3 comprises 16 residues. The chain's CDR3 is CASSLPQGGGANVLTF. In DNA, the CDR3 is TGCGCCAGCAGCTTACCACAGGGTGGTGGGGCCAACGTCCTGACTTTC.

The rearrangement links TRBV7-9 to TRBJ1-1; no firm D call. Trimming cost V 1 base and J 7 bases, with 7 bases left between them. CDR1 and CDR2 (germline): SEHNR, FQNEAQ (reference sequence). The CDR3 loop spans 12 amino acids. The CDR3 sequence is CASSLVVGEAFF. CDR3 DNA: TGTGCCAGCAGCTTAGTCGTCGGTGAAGCTTTCTTT. The entire variable domain, with the rest obtained from reference TRBV7-9 and TRBJ1-1, is as follows: DTGVSQNPRHKITKRGQNVTFRCDPISEHNRLYWYRQTLGQGPEFLTYFQNEAQLEKSRLLSDRFSAERPKGSFSTLEIQRTEQGDSAMYLCASSLVVGEAFFGQGTRLTVV.